This T cell receptor beta chain comes out of a study of cytomegalovirus exposure and HLA in healthy donors. Study-level findings and limits: It was reported that TCR beta sequences correctly inferred the HLA-A and HLA-B alleles for most subjects. The sole available immune exposure information was CMV serostatus.

This PCR relied on a set of 60 Vbeta primers and 13 Jbeta primers. The table came from immunoSEQ multiplex PCR; TCRdb's copy has only in-frame clones and leaves some out. The sample contains 100,000 to 150,000 clones, 78% of which appear only once. Turning to this clone: Its specificity is unknown.

This CDR3 has 13 residues. The germline V gene has CDR1 SGHNT and CDR2 YYREEE (reference sequence). The J segment lost 7 bases and the V segment lost 4 bases, leaving 4 bases of the junction unmatched. The sample consisted of PBMCs. The V gene is TRBV5-4, the J gene TRBJ2-1; TRBD1 agrees at 8 bases. The TCR comes from a man aged 25 to 45 in good health and CMV-seropositive. The CDR3 nucleotides read TGTGCCAGCAGCCTGGACAGGGTTAATGAGCAGTTCTTC. Its protein product is CASSLDRVNEQFF.